The clone carrying this T cell receptor (beta chain) has more than one count but fewer than ten. Its antigen is undetermined. The entry originates in a study of cytomegalovirus exposure and HLA in healthy donors. 60 Vbeta and 13 Jbeta primers were used in PCR. This table comes from immunoSEQ multiplex PCR, and its TCRdb copy is limited to in-frame clones, with some not included. This sample carries some 120,000 clones, around three quarters of them seen once, and the ten largest clones take approximately 1.3%. This CDR3 contains 12 residues. CDR1 and CDR2 from the germline V gene are MDHEN and SYDVKM. V was shortened by 2 bases and J by 10 bases, with 6 bases between the two germline ends. General observations from the study: In presence/absence analyses, roughly uniform sequencing depth across donors was assumed. Earlier results showed most TCR beta V segments being productive about 90% or about 30% of the time. There were under 200 TCR beta chains listed as cytomegalovirus-associated.

The V gene is TRBV28, the J gene TRBJ1-6; D gene unclear. Sequencing input: PBMCs. The receptor was isolated from a female donor in good health and CMV-seronegative. The CDR3 region is CASSLTISPLHF. CDR3 nucleotides: TGTGCCAGCAGTTTAACAATCTCACCCCTCCACTTT.